This T cell receptor (beta chain) comes out of a study of response to subunit inactivated influenza vaccine. Findings of the study overall: That few new T cells are recruited by each seasonal influenza vaccination was the authors' suggestion.

As for this clonotype: Its antigen is unidentified.

TCRdb re-derived calls from the RT-PCR reads in MiXCR, one entry per CDR3 protein. This sample yields about 520,000 distinct CDR3 sequences, of which around 25% are seen a single time; 1.5% to 2% belongs to the top ten. This CDR3 comprises 14 residues. V was clipped by 3 bases and J by 14 bases, with 20 bases between them. Germline V gene sequence: CDR1 DFQATT, CDR2 SNEGSKA (reference sequence). The rearrangement uses TRBV20-1 and TRBJ1-6, with D unresolved. The sequence was obtained from a man in his forties or fifties who received an inactivated influenza vaccine. The sample in question was CD4+ T cells sorted from PBMCs, obtained around 5 days after vaccination. This CDR3 is CSASKNGISNALHF. Here the CDR3 DNA reads TGCAGTGCTAGCAAAAATGGGATTTCGAACGCCCTCCACTTT.